The 10 T cell receptor beta chains listed next were all sequenced from one sample in a study of preoperative IRX-2 immunotherapy in early breast cancer. Sample treatment: preoperative locoregional IRX-2 cytokine immunotherapy. Only in-frame clones appear in the TCRdb table, and some are missing; sequencing was by immunoSEQ multiplex PCR. Seen here are about 38,000 clones, roughly four fifths observed once, and the top ten hold about 1.5%. Sequences were derived from lymph node tissue, sampled after IRX-2 immunotherapy. Source of these receptors: a human donor with breast cancer.

The genes are TRBV19 and TRBJ1-1, with a possible D match to TRBD1 (5 bases). The ends were cut back, 1 base at V and 1 base at J, with 13 bases in the middle. Germline V gene lookup returns CDR1 LNHDA and CDR2 SQIVND (reference sequence). This CDR3 has 16 residues. The CDR3 bases are TGTGCCAGTAGTATAGGCAACGGGGCGAGGAACACTGAAGCTTTCTTT. Encoded protein: CASSIGNGARNTEAFF.

The chain is built from TRBV6-8 and TRBJ1-1; D unresolved. Per the germline V gene, CDR1 is MNHGY and CDR2 is SAAAGT. The CDR3 contains 18 residues. V was shortened by 0 bases and J by 4 bases, with 21 bases between the two germline ends. CDR3 protein: CASSYSRSPWDASTEAFF. The CDR3, as DNA: TGTGCCAGCAGTTACTCGAGGAGCCCCTGGGATGCATCCACTGAAGCTTTCTTT.

The chain has TRBV6-8 and TRBJ1-3, with D possibly being TRBD1 (5 bases). V was clipped by 5 bases and J by 2 bases, with 13 bases between them. CDR3 length: 15 amino acids. CDR1 and CDR2 from the germline V gene are MNHGY and SAAAGT. The CDR3 is CASSDGGTAGNTIYF. In nucleotides, the CDR3 is TGTGCCAGCAGTGACGGGGGGACGGCTGGAAACACCATATATTTT.

The chain links TRBV19 to TRBJ2-1, with no clear D. The CDR3 runs 12 residues. Per germline, CDR1 LNHDA and CDR2 SQIVND (reference sequence). The V and J ends lost 5 bases and 7 bases respectively, with 9 bases between them. CDR3 region: CASSVDRNEQFF. CDR3 nucleotides: TGTGCCAGTAGTGTGGACCGAAATGAGCAGTTCTTC.

The chain is built from TRBV28 and TRBJ1-1; no definite D call. Trimming pared 3 bases from V and 5 bases from J, leaving 7 bases between. The V gene's germline CDR1 is MDHEN and CDR2 SYDVKM. The CDR3 sequence is 12 residues long. The CDR3 nucleotides are TGTGCCAGCAGTTTGGAATTTACTGAAGCTTTCTTT. This sequence encodes CASSLEFTEAFF. The complete variable domain, with remaining parts taken from reference TRBV28 and TRBJ1-1, reads DVKVTQSSRYLVKRTGEKVFLECVQDMDHENMFWYRQDPGLGLRLIYFSYDVKMKEKGDIPEGYSVSREKKERFSLILESASTNQTSMYLCASSLEFTEAFFGQGTRLTVV.

The J gene is TRBJ1-4, the V gene TRBV19, with D unclear. V was pared by 4 bases and J by 11 bases, with 8 bases between. This CDR3 spans 11 amino acids. CDR1 is LNHDA, CDR2 SQIVND, per germline (reference sequence). CDR3 residues: CASSTGEKLFF. As DNA, the CDR3 is TGTGCCAGTAGTACCGGGGAGAAACTGTTTTTT.

This clone appeared a few times. V usage is TRBV11-3 and J usage is TRBJ2-1; tentatively, D is TRBD1 (5 bases). The V gene lost 1 base and the J gene lost 0 bases, with 16 bases spanning the gap. This CDR3 is 18 amino acids long. Per germline, CDR1 SGHNT and CDR2 YENEEA. The DNA of the CDR3 is TGTGCCAGCAGCTTAGGCAGGGCTCACACCCCCTCCTACAATGAGCAGTTCTTC. Translation gives CASSLGRAHTPSYNEQFF.

The rearrangement links TRBV5-1 to TRBJ2-7; 12 bases align to TRBD2. V lost 4 bases to trimming and J lost 6 bases; unmatched junction nucleotides: 14. This CDR3 has 17 residues. Per the germline V gene, CDR1 is SGHRS and CDR2 is YFSETQ. Here the CDR3 DNA reads TGCGCCAGCAGCCCTGACCGTTCACTAGCGGGGGGTGGCGAGCAGTACTTC. Protein sequence: CASSPDRSLAGGGEQYF.

This clone was picked up one time. This chain links TRBV29-1 with TRBJ1-2, with a tentative D call TRBD1 (6 bases). The germline V and J ends were trimmed by 0 bases and 4 bases, with 9 bases remaining between them. Germline V gene data show CDR1 as SQVTM and CDR2 as ANQGSEA. The CDR3 covers 13 residues. The CDR3 loop reads CSVEDRGSYGYTF. The CDR3 DNA is TGCAGCGTTGAAGATAGGGGGTCCTATGGCTACACCTTC.

The chain links TRBV19 to TRBJ2-1, with TRBD2 matching over 8 bases. Germline CDR1 reads LNHDA; CDR2 reads SQIVND (reference sequence). With V trimmed by 3 bases and J by 1 base, 5 bases remained unmatched. The CDR3 totals 16 residues. The CDR3: CASSIEGLVSYNEQFF. CDR3 sequence (DNA): TGTGCCAGTAGTATCGAGGGACTAGTTTCCTACAATGAGCAGTTCTTC.